This T cell receptor beta chain was profiled in a study of CD8+CD57+ T cells in acquired aplastic anemia. Regarding the study as a whole: With respect to CD8+ Simpson's diversity, patients and controls did not differ significantly.

In regard to this clonotype: Its antigen is undetermined.

Patients who underwent sequencing had shown CD8+CD57+ cell expansion by flow cytometry. Acquired aplastic anemia of severe grade affected all patients. It was genomic DNA that served as the template for profiling TCR beta VDJ and CDR3. In TCRdb, the reads were re-called with MiXCR into one record per CDR3 protein. The top ten hold around 15% of the sample, which has about 58,000 distinct CDR3 sequences, around 60% seen once. Trimming shortened V by 3 bases and J by 7 bases, and 19 bases separated the two germline ends. This CDR3 contains 17 residues. CDR1 is LNHNV, CDR2 YYDKDF, per germline (reference sequence).

The sample consisted of sorted CD4+, CD8+, or CD8+CD57+ T cells (not recorded which) from PBMCs. The V and J genes are TRBV15 and TRBJ1-6, with no clear D. The TCR sequence derives from a human donor with aplastic anemia. The CDR3 DNA sequence: TGTGCCACCAGCAGCCCGCGGGAACTCGGTAGCAATTCACCCCTCCACTTT. Protein sequence: CATSSPRELGSNSPLHF. The full variable domain, its missing parts supplied by reference TRBV15 and TRBJ1-6, is DAMVIQNPRYQVTQFGKPVTLSCSQTLNHNVMYWYQQKSSQAPKLLFHYYDKDFNNEADTPDNFQSRRPNTSFCFLDIRSPGLGDTAMYLCATSSPRELGSNSPLHFGNGTRLTVT.